A single sample is the source of the 13 T cell receptor beta chains below, sequenced in a study of kidney transplant recipient with SARS-CoV-2 infection. TCRdb itself ran the reads through MiXCR, one entry per CDR3 protein. The data contain approximately 250,000 distinct CDR3 sequences, roughly 26% of them singletons. The sample here was a blood sample, taken at baseline and between days 110 and 120 from a kidney transplant recipient. These receptors all stem from a male patient in his thirties who had COVID-19 and was a kidney transplant recipient. Some of the T cells may derive from the graft donor.

The chain links TRBV6-5 to TRBJ2-1; D remains unclear. The length of the CDR3 is 16 residues. V lost 5 bases to trimming and J lost 5 bases, with 19 bases between them. CDR1 is MNHEY, CDR2 SVGAGI, per germline. The CDR3 nucleotides read TGTGCCAGCAGTATTGGTGACCTCAGAAGGCACAATGAGCAGTTCTTC. This sequence encodes CASSIGDLRRHNEQFF.

On this clonotype: Just one base apart from a much larger clone, this may be a read error. The CDR3 loop reads CASRSVLAPRKTYGYTF. For the CDR3, the DNA is TGTGCAAGTCGCAGTGTCTTGGCTCCACGAAAGACCTATGGCTACACCTTC. The chain recombines TRBV12-2 with TRBJ1-2. TRBV12-2 counts as a pseudogene. CDR3 size: 17 residues.

This clonotype was detected only a few times. The chain couples TRBV3-1 to TRBJ2-1; TRBD2 matches 13 bases. V shed 4 bases and J 6 bases; nucleotides not matched to a gene: 3. This CDR3 is 15 amino acids long. The germline CDR1 and CDR2 sequences are LGHDT and YNNKEL (reference sequence). CDR3 sequence: CASSPTSGGANEQFF. CDR3 nucleotide sequence: TGTGCCAGCAGCCCTACTAGCGGGGGGGCCAATGAGCAGTTCTTC.

This clonotype was recorded many times. The genes are TRBV6-5 and TRBJ1-5; 10 bases fit TRBD1. Per germline, CDR1 MNHEY and CDR2 SVGAGI. The CDR3 sequence is 16 residues long. Germline trimming cut 6 bases from V and 2 bases from J; bases unmatched to any gene: 7. CDR3 coding DNA: TGTGCCAGCAGCCTAGATGGGACAGGGGGCAATCAGCCCCAGCATTTT. This encodes CASSLDGTGGNQPQHF.

The table lists this clonotype with many counts. This sequence joins TRBV10-1 and TRBJ1-2; D remains ambiguous. With 5 bases removed from V and 4 bases from J, the gap between germline ends came to 23 bases. Germline CDR1 WNHNN, CDR2 SYGVQD (reference sequence). CDR3 size: 17 residues. CDR3 sequence reads: CASSSIRRSRKTYGYTF. Written as DNA, the CDR3 is TGCGCCAGCAGTAGCATAAGAAGATCGCGAAAGACCTATGGCTACACCTTC.

This clonotype was recorded at least ten times. This chain links TRBV20-1 with TRBJ1-5, with unresolved D. This CDR3 spans 14 amino acids. V lost 1 base to trimming and J lost 0 bases, with 7 bases between them. Germline CDR1 is DFQATT and CDR2 is SNEGSKA (reference sequence). CDR3 DNA sequence: TGCAGTGCTAGAGCGGGCATTAGCAATCAGCCCCAGCATTTT. This translates into CSARAGISNQPQHF.

In the case of this clonotype: A much larger clone lies one base from this, so it may be a read error. V is TRBV14 and J is TRBJ2-4, with no clear D. The last part of the DNA fits TRBJ2-7 better; the J call may be wrong. The CDR3 consists of 12 residues. CDR1 and CDR2 from the germline V gene are SGHDN and FVKESK. The CDR3 DNA follows: TGTGCCAGCCCCCAACACCCTTACGAGCAGTACGTC. Translating it yields CASPQHPYEQYV.

As for this clonotype: This may be a read error, as it is one base from a much larger clone. The CDR3 spells CASSQQLESRKTYGYTF. DNA of the CDR3: TGTGCCAGCAGCCAACAACTTGAATCTCGAAAGACCTATGGCTACACCTTC. The rearrangement joins TRBV7-6 to TRBJ1-2; no clear D. The V gene lost 5 bases and the J gene lost 4 bases, with 23 bases spanning the gap. The CDR3 runs to 17 residues. Per the germline V gene, CDR1 is SGHVS and CDR2 is FNYEAQ.

This clonotype was recorded many times. The V and J genes are TRBV11-2 and TRBJ1-2; D unclear. Germline V gene lookup returns CDR1 SGHAT and CDR2 FQNNGV. V was trimmed by 5 bases and J by 4 bases, leaving 23 bases between them. The CDR3 is 17 residues long. The CDR3 DNA is TGTGCCAGCAGCGTCCTCGAAACAAGCAGAAAGACCTATGGCTACACCTTC. As protein: CASSVLETSRKTYGYTF.

This clonotype was observed many times. The rearrangement uses TRBV7-4 and TRBJ1-2; D ambiguous. This CDR3 has 17 amino acids. V was shortened by 4 bases and J by 4 bases, with 22 bases between the two germline ends. The germline V gene has CDR1 SGHVT and CDR2 SQSDAQ. DNA of the CDR3: TGTGCCAGCAGCTACTGGTTTTCAGCTCGAAAGACCTATGGCTACACCTTC. Translated, it gives CASSYWFSARKTYGYTF.

The V and J genes are TRBV6-5 and TRBJ1-2; perhaps TRBD1 as D (5 bases). From germline, CDR1 is MNHEY and CDR2 SVGAGI. The CDR3 sequence is 17 residues long. Trimming removed 4 bases from V and 4 bases from J, with 22 bases in between. The CDR3 DNA sequence: TGTGCCAGCAGTTCTTCACAGGAATGTAGGAAGACCTATGGCTACACCTTC. Translated, it gives CASSSSQECRKTYGYTF.

This clonotype was recorded at least ten times. The V gene is TRBV5-5, the J gene TRBJ1-2, with D uncertain. Germline loops: CDR1 SGHKS, CDR2 YYEKEE (reference sequence). The CDR3 spans 16 residues. Trimming removed 7 bases from V and 4 bases from J, with 23 bases in between. CDR3 residues: CASHPFVSRKTYGYTF. CDR3 sequence (DNA): TGTGCCAGCCATCCTTTTGTCTCGCGAAAGACCTATGGCTACACCTTC.

The sample holds many counts of this clonotype. The chain links TRBV2 to TRBJ1-2, with 9 bases that match TRBD1. Germline V gene data show CDR1 as SNHLY and CDR2 as FYNNEI. V was pared by 4 bases and J by 8 bases, with 5 bases of the junction left unmatched. The CDR3 has 13 residues. CDR3 nucleotides: TGTGCCAGCAGTGTCTACAGGGGGCGAGGCTACACCTTC. Translating gives CASSVYRGRGYTF.